The 10 T cell receptor beta chains listed next were all sequenced from one sample in a study of Graves' ophthalmopathy and Graves' hyperthyroidism. Amplification targeted the TCR beta CDR3 regions, with RNA transcripts as the source material. A first-round RT-PCR used HTBI primers, followed by a second-round multiplex PCR. TCRdb fed the multiplex PCR reads into MiXCR, producing one record per CDR3 protein. Of approximately 700,000 distinct CDR3 sequences listed, approximately 40% are singletons. The sample comprised peripheral blood. These receptors were taken from an adult man with Graves' ophthalmopathy.

The chain recombines TRBV12-3 or TRBV12-4 with TRBJ1-6; no reliable D call. Trimming shortened V by 3 bases and J by 5 bases, and 11 bases separated the two germline ends. The CDR3 contains 15 residues. CDR3 region: CASSLFGSNNSPLHF. CDR3 coding DNA: TGTGCCAGCAGTTTGTTTGGCAGCAATAATTCACCCCTCCACTTT.

The chain has TRBV20-1 and TRBJ2-7; no clear D. The CDR3 runs 13 residues. Germline-derived CDR1 and CDR2 are DFQATT and SNEGSKA (reference sequence). Trimming took 0 bases from V and 0 from J, leaving 6 bases between them. The chain's CDR3 is CSARDWYSYEQYF. CDR3 DNA sequence: TGCAGTGCTAGAGACTGGTACTCCTACGAGCAGTACTTC.

This clonotype was detected a few times. The chain uses TRBV5-1 and TRBJ1-1, with TRBD1 matching over 9 bases. V lost 0 bases to trimming and J lost 10 bases; unmatched junction nucleotides: 10. Germline loops: CDR1 SGHRS, CDR2 YFSETQ. The CDR3 totals 15 residues. The CDR3 sequence is CASSLDVSGTGRAFF. CDR3 coding DNA: TGCGCCAGCAGCTTGGATGTCTCCGGGACAGGGAGAGCTTTCTTT.

This chain connects TRBV11-2 to TRBJ1-2, with a tentative D call TRBD1 (6 bases). From germline, CDR1 is SGHAT and CDR2 FQNNGV. The CDR3 extends over 14 amino acids. Between the trimmed V and J ends, which lost 5 bases and 2 bases, there was a span of 12 bases. In DNA, the CDR3 is TGTGCCAGCAGCCAGGGACACGCGAACTATGGCTACACCTTC. Amino acids: CASSQGHANYGYTF.

The CDR3 DNA sequence: TGTGCCAGCAGCCGGTCGGCCGGGCCGGGGTCCTACGAGCAGTACTTC. This gives the protein CASSRSAGPGSYEQYF. The chain recombines TRBV10-3 with TRBJ2-7; D might be TRBD2 (5 bases). The V end was cut by 10 bases, the J end by 1 base, with 23 bases between. The V gene's germline CDR1 is ENHRY and CDR2 SYGVKD. The CDR3 loop spans 16 amino acids.

About this clonotype: One junction end disagrees with the germline gene, perhaps due to a read error. The CDR3 reads CANSLAAVNTEAFF. DNA of the CDR3: TGTGCCAACAGCTTAGCAGCCGTGAACACTGAAGCTTTCTTT. The chain joins TRBV7-9 to TRBJ1-1; no definite D call. This CDR3 has 14 residues. CDR1 is SEHNR, CDR2 FQNEAQ, per germline (reference sequence).

The V and J genes are TRBV15 and TRBJ2-3; unclear D gene. The CDR3 length is 15 residues. With 0 bases removed from V and 11 bases from J, the gap between germline ends came to 18 bases. CDR1 LNHNV and CDR2 YYDKDF come from the germline V gene (reference sequence). Written as DNA, the CDR3 is TGTGCCACCAGCAGAGATCGTCGGTTGGACCTTGAGCAGTATTTT. Encoded protein: CATSRDRRLDLEQYF.

This clonotype has just a few counts. The chain's CDR3 is CASTLGEITEAFF. DNA for the CDR3: TGTGCCAGTACCTTGGGGGAAATCACTGAAGCTTTCTTT. V and J are TRBV19 and TRBJ1-1, with D perhaps TRBD1 (5 bases). Per the germline V gene, CDR1 is LNHDA and CDR2 is SQIVND (reference sequence). The V and J ends lost 7 bases and 4 bases respectively, with 13 bases between them. The CDR3 sequence is 13 residues long.

For this clonotype: A read error may explain this, as a much larger clone is one base away. The chain links TRBV24-1 to TRBJ1-5; TRBD1 matches at 8 bases. With 6 bases clipped from V and 1 base from J, the junction kept 4 bases outside the gene matches. CDR1 and CDR2 (germline): KGHDR, SFDVKD. The CDR3 runs 15 residues. As DNA, the CDR3 is TGTGCCACCAGTTACCACAGGGGGAGCAATCAGCCCCAGCATTTT. Residues: CATSYHRGSNQPQHF.

The chain recombines TRBV12-3 or TRBV12-4 with TRBJ2-6; no reliable D call. The CDR3 is 14 residues long. The V gene lost 4 bases and the J gene lost 4 bases, with 8 bases spanning the gap. As DNA, the CDR3 is TGTGCCAGCAGTTCGACTCCCGGGGCCAACGTCCTGACTTTC. Translating gives CASSSTPGANVLTF.